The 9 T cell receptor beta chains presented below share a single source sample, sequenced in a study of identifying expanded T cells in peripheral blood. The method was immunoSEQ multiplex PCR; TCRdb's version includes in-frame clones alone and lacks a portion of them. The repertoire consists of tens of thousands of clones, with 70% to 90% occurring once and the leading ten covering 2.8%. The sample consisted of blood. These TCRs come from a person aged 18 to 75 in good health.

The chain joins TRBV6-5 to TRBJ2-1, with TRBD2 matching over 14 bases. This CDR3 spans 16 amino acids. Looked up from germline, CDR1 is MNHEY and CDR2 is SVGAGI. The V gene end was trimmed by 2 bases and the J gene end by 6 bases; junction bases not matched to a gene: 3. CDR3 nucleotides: TGTGCCAGCAGTTACCACGGGACTAGCGGGGGCAATGAGCAGTTCTTC. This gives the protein CASSYHGTSGGNEQFF.

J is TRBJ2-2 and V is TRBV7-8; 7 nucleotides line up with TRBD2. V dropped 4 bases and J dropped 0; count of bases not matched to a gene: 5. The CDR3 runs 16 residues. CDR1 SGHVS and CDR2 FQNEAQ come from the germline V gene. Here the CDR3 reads CASSSVSGANTGELFF. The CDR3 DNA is TGTGCCAGCAGCTCTGTCAGCGGGGCGAACACCGGGGAGCTGTTTTTT.

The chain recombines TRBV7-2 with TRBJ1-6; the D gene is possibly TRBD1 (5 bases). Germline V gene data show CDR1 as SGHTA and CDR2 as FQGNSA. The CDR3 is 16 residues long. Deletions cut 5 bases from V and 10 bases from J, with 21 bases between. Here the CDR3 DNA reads TGTGCCAGCAGCCTTACGACAGAGCTCGGGGAGTCACCCCTCCACTTT. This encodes CASSLTTELGESPLHF.

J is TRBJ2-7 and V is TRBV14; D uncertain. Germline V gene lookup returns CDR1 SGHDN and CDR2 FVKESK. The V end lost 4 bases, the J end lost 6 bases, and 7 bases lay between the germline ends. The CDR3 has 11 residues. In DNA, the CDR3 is TGTGCCAGCAGCCGGGCCGGCGAGCAGTACTTC. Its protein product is CASSRAGEQYF.

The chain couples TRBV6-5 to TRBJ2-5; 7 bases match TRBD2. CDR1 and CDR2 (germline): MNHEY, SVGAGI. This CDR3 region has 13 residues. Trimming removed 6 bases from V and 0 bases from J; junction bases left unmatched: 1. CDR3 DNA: TGTGCCAGCAGAACTAGCGACCAAGAGACCCAGTACTTC. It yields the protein CASRTSDQETQYF.

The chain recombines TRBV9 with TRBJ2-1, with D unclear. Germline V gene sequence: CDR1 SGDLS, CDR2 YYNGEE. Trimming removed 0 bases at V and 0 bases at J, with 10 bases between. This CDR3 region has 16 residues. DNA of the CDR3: TGTGCCAGCAGCGTAGATAAGGACCGCTCCTACAATGAGCAGTTCTTC. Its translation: CASSVDKDRSYNEQFF.

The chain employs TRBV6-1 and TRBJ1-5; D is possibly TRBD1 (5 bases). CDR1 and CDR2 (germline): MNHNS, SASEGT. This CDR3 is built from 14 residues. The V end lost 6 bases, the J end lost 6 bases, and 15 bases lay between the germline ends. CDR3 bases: TGTGCCAGCAGGGGGCAGGGTCTGTCTCAGCCCCAGCATTTT. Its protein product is CASRGQGLSQPQHF.

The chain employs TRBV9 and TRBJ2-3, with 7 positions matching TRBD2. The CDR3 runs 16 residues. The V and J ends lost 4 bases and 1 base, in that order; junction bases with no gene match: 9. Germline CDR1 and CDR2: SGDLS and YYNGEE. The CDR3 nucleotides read TGTGCCAGCAGCTTGACCGTGGGGGGGGGCACAGATACGCAGTATTTT. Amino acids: CASSLTVGGGTDTQYF.

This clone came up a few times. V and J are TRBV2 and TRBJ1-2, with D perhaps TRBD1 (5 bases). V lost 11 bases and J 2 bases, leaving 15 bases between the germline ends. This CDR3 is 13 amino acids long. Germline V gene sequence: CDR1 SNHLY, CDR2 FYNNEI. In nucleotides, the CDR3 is TGTGCCGGAGGGGAGACAGTCAACTATGGCTACACCTTC. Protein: CAGGETVNYGYTF.